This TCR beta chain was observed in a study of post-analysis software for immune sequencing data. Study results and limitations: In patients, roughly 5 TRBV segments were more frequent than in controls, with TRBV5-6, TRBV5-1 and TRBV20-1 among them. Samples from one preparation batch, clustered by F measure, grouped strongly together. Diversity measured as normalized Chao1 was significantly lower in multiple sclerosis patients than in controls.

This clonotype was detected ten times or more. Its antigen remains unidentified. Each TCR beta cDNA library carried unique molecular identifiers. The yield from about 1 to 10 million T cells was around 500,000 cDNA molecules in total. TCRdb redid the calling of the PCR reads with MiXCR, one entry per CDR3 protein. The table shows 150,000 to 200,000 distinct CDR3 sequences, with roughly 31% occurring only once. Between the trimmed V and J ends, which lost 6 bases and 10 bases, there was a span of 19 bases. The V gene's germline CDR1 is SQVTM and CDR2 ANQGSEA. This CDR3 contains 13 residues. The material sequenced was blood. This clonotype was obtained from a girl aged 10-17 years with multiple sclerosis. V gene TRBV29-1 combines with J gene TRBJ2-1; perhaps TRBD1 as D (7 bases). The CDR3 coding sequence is TGCAGCGTCCCCAGGGGGGCAGGGAACGAGCAGTTCTTC. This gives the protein CSVPRGAGNEQFF.